The present T cell receptor beta chain was sequenced within a study of blood T cell repertoires in COVID-19. About the study: Sample material is recorded as cDNA or gDNA derived from T cells, B-cell-depleted T cells, or PBMCs.

With V trimmed by 3 bases and J by 3 bases, 1 base remained unmatched. This CDR3 spans 14 amino acids. Germline V gives CDR1 MNHNS, CDR2 SASEGT. Profiling relied on immunoSEQ multiplex PCR, and the TCRdb table lists in-frame clones only, not all of them. Of 140,000 to 150,000 clones listed, approximately 80% are singletons. The receptor was derived from a man aged 55 to 70 with active or convalescent COVID-19. The chain is built from TRBV6-1 and TRBJ2-5; 10 bases agree with TRBD2. Sequencing used peripheral blood. CDR3 amino acids: CASSEGTSEETQYF. CDR3 nucleotides: TGTGCCAGCAGTGAGGGGACTAGCGAAGAGACCCAGTACTTC.